The clone carrying this TCR beta chain was picked up many times. Its antigen is unidentified. This record comes from a study of response to subunit inactivated influenza vaccine. Broader study findings: Authors proposed each seasonal influenza vaccination draws in few new T cells.

Via MiXCR, TCRdb re-called the RT-PCR reads, giving one row per CDR3 protein. Seen here are 560,000 or so distinct CDR3 sequences, approximately 7.7% observed once, and the top ten hold 13%. The ends were cut back, 5 bases at V and 2 bases at J, with 12 bases in the middle. Germline assignment: CDR1 SGHTS and CDR2 YDEGEE. The CDR3 contains 14 residues. Here the sequenced sample was PBMCs from blood, taken approximately 25 months after vaccination. This TCR derives from a man aged 45 to 70 who received an inactivated influenza vaccine. The genes are TRBV5-8 and TRBJ2-3; D tentatively fits TRBD1 or TRBD2 (5 bases each). The CDR3 region is CASSFWGNTDTQYF. DNA of the CDR3: TGTGCCAGCAGTTTCTGGGGGAACACAGATACGCAGTATTTT.